This T cell receptor (beta chain) was sequenced for a study of radiotherapy plus CTLA-4 blockade in lung cancer. Across the study: Disease control was achieved by around 30% of patients, and objective responses by more than 15%.

The sample holds one count of this clone. TCRdb keeps only in-frame clones here, not all; method: immunoSEQ multiplex PCR. The sample contains about 100,000 clones, around 82% of which appear only once. V lost 3 bases and J 6 bases, leaving 16 bases between the germline ends. The CDR3 sequence is 15 residues long. In germline, CDR1 is SNHLY, CDR2 FYNNEI. The chain couples TRBV2 to TRBJ2-3; tentative D call: TRBD1 (6 bases). Sample: peripheral blood, taken from a patient treated with radiotherapy plus ipilimumab. This clonotype was obtained from a human donor with non-small cell lung cancer who had stable disease on radiotherapy plus ipilimumab. CDR3 residues: CASSDQVGAVDTQYF. CDR3 nucleotides: TGTGCCAGCAGTGATCAGGTGGGGGCCGTGGATACGCAGTATTTT.